This T cell receptor (beta chain) was found in a study of regulatory T cells in long-lasting Graves disease. In building TCR beta libraries, iRepertoire HTBI primers were used together with Arm-PCR of CDR3 regions. Each CDR3 protein is one row after TCRdb ran MiXCR on the multiplex PCR reads. The sample carries about 300,000 distinct CDR3 sequences, 20% to 25% recorded once. Trimming shortened V by 2 bases and J by 2 bases, and 7 bases separated the two germline ends. The germline CDR1 and CDR2 sequences are SEHNR and FQNEAQ (reference sequence). CDR3 length: 13 amino acids. Time point specified: persistent/refractory GD, antithyroid drugs over 5 years with positive TRAb. PBMC RNA served as the TCR library source. As a group, patients came from one endocrinology department in Xi'an, China.

The chain couples TRBV7-9 to TRBJ2-7; unclear D gene. The sequenced sample was peripheral blood mononuclear cells (PBMCs), obtained when the disease was refractory, from a patient treated with antithyroid drugs. The source is a female donor with Graves disease. The CDR3 nucleotides are TGTGCCAGCAGCTTATCGGTAGCCTACGAGCAGTACTTC. This gives the protein CASSLSVAYEQYF.